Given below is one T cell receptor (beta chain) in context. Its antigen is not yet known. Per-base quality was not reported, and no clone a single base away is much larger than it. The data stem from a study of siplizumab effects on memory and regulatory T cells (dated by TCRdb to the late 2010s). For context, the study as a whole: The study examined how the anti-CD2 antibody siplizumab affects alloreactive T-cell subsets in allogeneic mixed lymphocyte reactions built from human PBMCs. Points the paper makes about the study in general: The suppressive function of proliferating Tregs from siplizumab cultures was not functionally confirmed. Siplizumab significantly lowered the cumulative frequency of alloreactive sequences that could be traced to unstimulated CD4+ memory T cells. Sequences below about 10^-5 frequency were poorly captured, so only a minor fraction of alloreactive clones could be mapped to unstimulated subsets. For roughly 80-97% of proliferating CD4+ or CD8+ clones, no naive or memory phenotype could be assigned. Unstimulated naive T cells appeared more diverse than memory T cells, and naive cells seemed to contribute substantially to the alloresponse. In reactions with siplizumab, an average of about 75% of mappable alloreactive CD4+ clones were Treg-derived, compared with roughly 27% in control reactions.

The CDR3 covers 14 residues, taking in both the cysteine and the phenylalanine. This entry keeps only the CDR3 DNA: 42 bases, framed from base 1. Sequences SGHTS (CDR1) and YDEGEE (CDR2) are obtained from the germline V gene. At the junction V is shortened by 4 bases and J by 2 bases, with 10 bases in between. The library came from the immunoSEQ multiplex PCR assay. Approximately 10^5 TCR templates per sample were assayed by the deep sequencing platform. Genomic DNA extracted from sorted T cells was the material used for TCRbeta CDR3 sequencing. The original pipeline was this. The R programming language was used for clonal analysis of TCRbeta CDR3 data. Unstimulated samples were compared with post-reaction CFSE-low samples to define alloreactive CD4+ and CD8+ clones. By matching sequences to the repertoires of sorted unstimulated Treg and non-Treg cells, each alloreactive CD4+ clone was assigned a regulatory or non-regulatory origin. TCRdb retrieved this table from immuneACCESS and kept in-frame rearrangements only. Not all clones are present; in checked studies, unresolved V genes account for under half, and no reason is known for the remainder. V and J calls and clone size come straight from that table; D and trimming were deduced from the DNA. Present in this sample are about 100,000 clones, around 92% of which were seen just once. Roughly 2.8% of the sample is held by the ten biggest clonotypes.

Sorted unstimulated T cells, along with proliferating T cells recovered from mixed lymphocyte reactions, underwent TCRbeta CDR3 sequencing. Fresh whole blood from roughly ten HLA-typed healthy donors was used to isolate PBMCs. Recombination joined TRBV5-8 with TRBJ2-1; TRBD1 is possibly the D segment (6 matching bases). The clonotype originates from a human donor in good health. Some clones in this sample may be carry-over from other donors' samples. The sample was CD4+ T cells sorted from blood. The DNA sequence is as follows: TGTGCCAGCAGCAGAACAGGGACCTACAATGAGCAGTTCTTC. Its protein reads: CASSRTGTYNEQFF.